This passage covers 15 T cell receptor beta chains from one sample sequenced in a study of T cells in Graves' hyperthyroidism and ophthalmopathy. Amplification of TCR beta CDR3 regions used RNA as the template. The TCR CDR3 was amplified in a first-round RT-PCR using the HTBI primer set. TCRdb processed the multiplex PCR reads anew with MiXCR; each CDR3 protein has one entry. The data contain 250,000 to 400,000 distinct CDR3 sequences, roughly 13% of them singletons. The source material was blood. These receptors originate from a middle-aged woman with Graves' ophthalmopathy.

The genes are TRBV7-9 and TRBJ1-4; 10 positions agree with TRBD1. V was pared by 2 bases and J by 8 bases, with 8 bases of the junction left unmatched. Germline CDR1 reads SEHNR; CDR2 reads FQNEAQ (reference sequence). The CDR3 covers 16 residues. The CDR3 DNA sequence: TGTGCCAGCAGCTTAAAGGGACAGGGGATTCCCGAAAAACTGTTTTTT. It codes for CASSLKGQGIPEKLFF.

This chain joins TRBV6-4 and TRBJ2-2, with TRBD2 identical over 7 bases. This CDR3 spans 14 amino acids. With V trimmed by 3 bases and J by 7 bases, 5 bases remained unmatched. CDR1 MRHNA and CDR2 SNTAGT come from the germline V gene. CDR3 bases: TGTGCCAGCAGTGAACTAGCGTCCGGCGGGGAGCTGTTTTTT. It specifies CASSELASGGELFF.

This clonotype was observed a handful of times. The V gene is TRBV29-1, the J gene TRBJ2-1, with 15 bases aligning to TRBD2. Germline V gene sequence: CDR1 SQVTM, CDR2 ANQGSEA. V was pared by 4 bases and J by 7 bases, with 11 bases of the junction left unmatched. The CDR3 runs 17 residues. In DNA form, the CDR3 reads TGCAGCGTTGGGGGGACTAGCGGGAGGAGGGGGGGAAATGAGCAGTTCTTC. The encoded protein is CSVGGTSGRRGGNEQFF.

Notes on this clonotype: A much larger clone differs from this one at a single base, so this may be a read error. V and J are TRBV6-1 and TRBJ2-2; D is perhaps TRBD2 (5 bases). The germline CDR1 and CDR2 sequences are MNHNS and SASEGT. The CDR3 is 13 amino acids. CDR3 loop: CASSSQRTGDLFF. Here the CDR3 DNA reads TGTGCCAGCAGCTCACAACGTACCGGGGATCTGTTTTTT.

This clonotype was seen a handful of times. This chain joins TRBV6-4 and TRBJ2-6; a weak D match, TRBD1 (6 bases). The CDR3 totals 17 residues. Per germline, CDR1 MRHNA and CDR2 SNTAGT. The germline V and J ends were trimmed by 5 bases and 4 bases, with 18 bases remaining between them. Here the CDR3 DNA reads TGTGCCAGCAGTCGTAAGTTAACAGGGATCGGGGCCAACGTCCTGACTTTC. Protein sequence: CASSRKLTGIGANVLTF.

This clonotype has ten or more counts. The V and J genes are TRBV20-1 and TRBJ1-1, with TRBD1 matching 7 bases. Germline loops: CDR1 DFQATT, CDR2 SNEGSKA (reference sequence). V dropped 3 bases and J dropped 5; count of bases not matched to a gene: 9. The CDR3 has 14 amino acids. In DNA, the CDR3 is TGCAGTGCTAGTATTCAGGGGGGTGGGACTGAAGCTTTCTTT. This translates into CSASIQGGGTEAFF.

The sample holds many counts of this clonotype. The CDR3 protein is CASRLGDTQYF. CDR3 DNA: TGTGCCAGCAGATTGGGGGATACGCAGTATTTT. The chain employs TRBV6-1 and TRBJ2-3, with D hard to call. Germline CDR1 MNHNS, CDR2 SASEGT. The CDR3 has 11 residues. The V end lost 6 bases, the J end lost 6 bases, and 7 bases lay between the germline ends.

This clonotype was found many times. The rearrangement uses TRBV28 and TRBJ1-1; D unresolved. Germline assignment: CDR1 MDHEN and CDR2 SYDVKM. Trimming took 5 bases from V and 4 from J, leaving 5 bases between them. The CDR3 runs to 11 residues. CDR3 nucleotides: TGTGCCAGCAGTCTAATCACTGAAGCTTTCTTT. It encodes CASSLITEAFF. Full variable domain (remainder filled in from reference TRBV28 and TRBJ1-1): DVKVTQSSRYLVKRTGEKVFLECVQDMDHENMFWYRQDPGLGLRLIYFSYDVKMKEKGDIPEGYSVSREKKERFSLILESASTNQTSMYLCASSLITEAFFGQGTRLTVV.

This clonotype has a count of ten or more. V gene TRBV7-8 combines with J gene TRBJ2-1; D perhaps matches TRBD2 (5 bases). This CDR3 has 16 amino acids. CDR1 SGHVS and CDR2 FQNEAQ come from the germline V gene. Trimming stripped 1 base from V and 3 bases from J, with 13 bases between. The CDR3 here is CASSLESRAIYNEQFF. The DNA of the CDR3 is TGTGCCAGCAGCTTAGAATCGAGGGCAATCTACAATGAGCAGTTCTTC.

The rearrangement links TRBV2 to TRBJ2-7; D ambiguous. Germline values: CDR1 SNHLY, CDR2 FYNNEI. V lost 6 bases, J lost 5 bases, and 8 bases lay in between. The CDR3 has 11 amino acids. The CDR3 is CASSRSDEQYF. The CDR3 coding sequence is TGTGCCAGCAGCAGGTCGGACGAGCAGTACTTC.

This clonotype appeared a few times. The gene calls are TRBV9 and TRBJ2-1; TRBD2 matches 8 bases. V trimming: 1 base; J trimming: 7 bases; junction bases outside the gene matches: 10. Germline values: CDR1 SGDLS, CDR2 YYNGEE. CDR3 length: 16 amino acids. CDR3 protein: CASSVTVASGQNEQFF. The CDR3 DNA sequence: TGTGCCAGCAGCGTAACGGTGGCTAGCGGGCAAAATGAGCAGTTCTTC.

This clonotype was recorded many times. The chain uses TRBV7-2 and TRBJ1-1, with D unclear. From germline, CDR1 is SGHTA and CDR2 FQGNSA. CDR3 length: 15 residues. Trimming shortened V by 1 base and J by 0 bases, and 9 bases separated the two germline ends. The CDR3 is CASSLDGQLNTEAFF. CDR3 DNA sequence: TGTGCCAGCAGCTTAGACGGGCAGTTGAACACTGAAGCTTTCTTT.

This clonotype showed up many times. This CDR3 reads CASSLYWTSERKDNEQFF. CDR3 coding DNA: TGCGCCAGCAGCTTGTATTGGACTAGCGAGAGGAAGGACAATGAGCAGTTCTTC. This chain links TRBV5-1 with TRBJ2-1; TRBD2 matches at 9 bases. Germline CDR1 is SGHRS and CDR2 is YFSETQ. Trimming took 1 base from V and 5 from J; bases not matched to a gene: 13. CDR3 length equals 18 residues.

There are many counts of this clonotype. This chain uses TRBV20-1 with TRBJ2-7, with D tentatively TRBD1 or TRBD2 (5 bases each). This CDR3 comprises 16 residues. Germline lookup yields CDR1 DFQATT and CDR2 SNEGSKA (reference sequence). Trimming stripped 5 bases from V and 4 bases from J, with 24 bases between. CDR3 sequence: CSAPGTAASHPYEQYF. The DNA of the CDR3 is TGCAGTGCTCCAGGGACGGCTGCGAGCCACCCTTACGAGCAGTACTTC.

Points on this clonotype: A read error may explain this, as a much larger clone is one base away. The rearrangement links TRBV12-3 or TRBV12-4 to TRBJ2-2, with D perhaps TRBD1 or TRBD2 (5 bases each). The CDR3 runs to 16 residues. Here the CDR3 DNA reads TGTGCCAGCAGTTCCGCCGTCAGGGTGAACACCGGGGAGCGGTTTTTT. Encoded protein: CASSSAVRVNTGERFF.